This entry lists 5 T cell receptor beta chains sequenced from one sample in a study of T cell repertoires in cytomegalovirus infection. MiXCR was run by TCRdb on the reads, yielding one entry per CDR3 protein. This sample yields some 300,000 distinct CDR3 sequences, of which around 10% are seen a single time; 2% to 3% belongs to the top ten. Sequencing was done on a sample of PBMCs. These receptors were taken from a human donor in good health (CMV status not recorded). Some clones in this sample may be carry-over from other donors' samples.

This clonotype was observed many times. The V gene is TRBV10-3, the J gene TRBJ1-3; no clear D gene. CDR1 and CDR2 from the germline V gene are ENHRY and SYGVKD. The CDR3 length is 14 residues. V lost 11 bases and J lost 4, with 18 bases in between. The CDR3 protein is CASAGQHGGNTIYF. CDR3 nucleotide sequence: TGTGCCTCGGCCGGCCAGCATGGCGGAAACACCATATATTTT.

This clonotype was counted many times. J is TRBJ2-7 and V is TRBV6-2 or TRBV6-3; possibly TRBD1 for D (6 bases). Germline values: CDR1 MNHEY, CDR2 SVGEGT. Trimming took off 6 bases at V and 5 bases at J, with 17 bases between the two ends. The length of the CDR3 is 14 residues. Written as DNA, the CDR3 is TGTGCCAGCAGCTGGACAGAGCTTGGGGACGAGCAGTACTTC. Protein: CASSWTELGDEQYF.

The rearrangement joins TRBV19 to TRBJ2-2; D unresolved. The CDR3 sequence is 14 residues long. Germline lookup yields CDR1 LNHDA and CDR2 SQIVND (reference sequence). Trimming stripped 6 bases from V and 9 bases from J, with 17 bases between. This CDR3 reads CASSWTIVPRELFF. The CDR3 DNA follows: TGTGCCAGTAGCTGGACGATCGTGCCTCGGGAGCTGTTTTTT.

This clonotype was observed many times. The chain couples TRBV7-2 to TRBJ2-3; 14 nucleotides agree with TRBD2. Germline V gives CDR1 SGHTA, CDR2 FQGNSA. CDR3 length: 19 amino acids. Trimming cost V 4 bases and J 2 bases; bases outside gene matches: 11. Written as DNA, the CDR3 is TGTGCCAGCAGCTCAACGGGACTAGCGGGGGATTTTATCACAGATACGCAGTATTTT. Protein sequence: CASSSTGLAGDFITDTQYF.

This clonotype appeared a few times. The V and J genes are TRBV7-2 and TRBJ2-1; 13 bases map to TRBD2. The CDR3 loop spans 16 amino acids. The junction had 7 bases not matched to a gene; V was cut back by 4 bases and J by 7 bases. The germline V gene encodes CDR1 SGHTA and CDR2 FQGNSA. The CDR3 loop is CASSSPGTSGTNEQFF. DNA of the CDR3: TGTGCCAGCAGCTCCCCCGGGACTAGCGGGACGAATGAGCAGTTCTTC.